What follows describes a single TCR beta chain. This clone's antigen is unknown. Base qualities are not at hand, and no much larger clone is one base apart. The protocol used for the library was the immunoSEQ multiplex PCR assay. TCRdb limited this immuneACCESS table to in-frame rearrangements with V and J called. A share of clones is missing; checked studies link under half to unresolved V genes, and the rest is unexplained. The sample records about 75,000 clones, approximately 90% of which are singletons. The ten largest clones add up to less than 0.45% of the sample. Trimming costs V 2 bases and J 9 bases, and their ends lie 17 bases apart. The CDR3 sequence holds 15 residues, the cysteine and phenylalanine included. Just the 45-base CDR3 DNA is kept, in frame starting at base 1. The germline V gene (reference sequence) gives CDR1 as MNHNY and CDR2 as SVGAGI. This sample is part of a study of T cell changes during pregnancy in multiple sclerosis (dated by TCRdb to the late 2010s). A note on the overall study: In women with multiple sclerosis, the researchers looked at how the T cell repertoire shifted as pregnancy progressed.

The sequence derives from a female donor with multiple sclerosis, enrolled in a pregnancy study. The sample consisted of CD4+ T cells from peripheral blood mononuclear cells, taken before pregnancy. The sequence links TRBV6-6 to TRBJ1-3; matching of 6 bases hints at TRBD1 as the D gene. The CDR3 corresponds to CASSYEVRGVGTIYF. The DNA sequence follows: TGTGCCAGCAGTTACGAAGTCAGGGGAGTAGGCACCATATATTTT.